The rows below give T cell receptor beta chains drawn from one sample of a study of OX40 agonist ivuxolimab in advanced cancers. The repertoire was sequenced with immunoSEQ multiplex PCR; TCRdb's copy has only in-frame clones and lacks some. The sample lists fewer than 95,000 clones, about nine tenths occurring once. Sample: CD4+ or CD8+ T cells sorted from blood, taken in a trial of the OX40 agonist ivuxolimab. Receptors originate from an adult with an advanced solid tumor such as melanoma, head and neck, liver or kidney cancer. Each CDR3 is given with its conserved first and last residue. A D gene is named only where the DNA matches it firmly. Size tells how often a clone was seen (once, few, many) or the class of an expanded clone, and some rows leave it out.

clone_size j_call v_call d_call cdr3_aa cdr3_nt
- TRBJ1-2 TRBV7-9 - CASSLAAGKYTF TGTGCCAGCAGCTTAGCGGCAGGGAAGTACACCTTC
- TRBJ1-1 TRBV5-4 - CASSLTGGRAFF TGTGCCAGCAGCTTGACCGGAGGGAGAGCTTTCTTT
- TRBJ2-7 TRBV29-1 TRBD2 CSVKTGTSAYEQYF TGCAGCGTTAAAACCGGGACTAGCGCCTACGAGCAGTACTTC
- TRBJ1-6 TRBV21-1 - CASSQSPDRVDPSLHF TGTGCCAGCAGCCAAAGCCCGGACAGGGTGGACCCATCCCTCCACTTT
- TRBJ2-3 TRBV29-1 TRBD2 CSVDGRLAGLDTQYF TGCAGCGTTGACGGGAGACTAGCGGGGTTAGATACGCAGTATTTT
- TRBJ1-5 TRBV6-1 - CASSEQGINQPQHF TGTGCCAGCAGTGAACAGGGAATCAATCAGCCCCAGCATTTT
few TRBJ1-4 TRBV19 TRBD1 CASRWDSEKLFF TGTGCCAGTAGGTGGGACAGTGAAAAACTGTTTTTT
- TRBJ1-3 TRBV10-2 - CASSEAGAGNTIYF TGCGCCAGCAGTGAGGCAGGGGCTGGAAACACCATATATTTT
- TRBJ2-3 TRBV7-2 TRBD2 CASSLTSGGAVDTQYF TGTGCCAGCAGCTTGACTAGCGGGGGGGCGGTAGATACGCAGTATTTT
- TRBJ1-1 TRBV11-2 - CASSLTENTEAFF TGTGCCAGCAGCCTGACAGAGAACACTGAAGCTTTCTTT
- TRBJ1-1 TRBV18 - CASSTPGPHEAFF TGTGCCAGCTCAACACCGGGCCCCCATGAAGCTTTCTTT
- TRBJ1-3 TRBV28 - CASSLSRAGRNTIYF TGTGCCAGCAGTTTATCCAGGGCTGGACGAAACACCATATATTTT
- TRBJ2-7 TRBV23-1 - CASQNRSRGSYEQYF TGCGCCAGCCAAAATAGGAGCAGGGGCTCCTACGAGCAGTACTTC
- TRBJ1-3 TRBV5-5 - CASSLVGNGNTIYF TGTGCCAGCAGCTTGGTTGGTAATGGAAACACCATATATTTT
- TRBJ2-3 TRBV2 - CASSRDSEGADTQYF TGTGCCAGCAGCCGGGACTCCGAAGGCGCAGATACGCAGTATTTT
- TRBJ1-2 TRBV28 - CASTEPFRGLSYTF TGTGCCAGCACCGAACCTTTTAGGGGACTGAGCTACACCTTC
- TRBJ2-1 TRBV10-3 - CAISDSRAENEQFF TGTGCCATCAGTGATTCGCGTGCTGAAAATGAGCAGTTCTTC
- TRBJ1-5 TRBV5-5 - CASSPGLNSNQPQHF TGTGCCAGCAGCCCGGGACTAAATAGCAATCAGCCCCAGCATTTT
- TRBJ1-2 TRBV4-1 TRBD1 CASSQDRQGMGYTF TGCGCCAGCAGCCAAGATCGACAGGGGATGGGCTACACCTTC
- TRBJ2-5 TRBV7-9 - CASSRSDYRLGTQYF TGTGCCAGCAGCCGCTCAGATTATCGTCTCGGTACCCAGTACTTC
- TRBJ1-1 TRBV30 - CAWSGGVAAFF TGTGCCTGGAGTGGGGGTGTTGCGGCTTTCTTT
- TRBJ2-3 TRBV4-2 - CASTRPSPTQYF TGTGCCAGCACCCGCCCCTCACCGACGCAGTATTTT